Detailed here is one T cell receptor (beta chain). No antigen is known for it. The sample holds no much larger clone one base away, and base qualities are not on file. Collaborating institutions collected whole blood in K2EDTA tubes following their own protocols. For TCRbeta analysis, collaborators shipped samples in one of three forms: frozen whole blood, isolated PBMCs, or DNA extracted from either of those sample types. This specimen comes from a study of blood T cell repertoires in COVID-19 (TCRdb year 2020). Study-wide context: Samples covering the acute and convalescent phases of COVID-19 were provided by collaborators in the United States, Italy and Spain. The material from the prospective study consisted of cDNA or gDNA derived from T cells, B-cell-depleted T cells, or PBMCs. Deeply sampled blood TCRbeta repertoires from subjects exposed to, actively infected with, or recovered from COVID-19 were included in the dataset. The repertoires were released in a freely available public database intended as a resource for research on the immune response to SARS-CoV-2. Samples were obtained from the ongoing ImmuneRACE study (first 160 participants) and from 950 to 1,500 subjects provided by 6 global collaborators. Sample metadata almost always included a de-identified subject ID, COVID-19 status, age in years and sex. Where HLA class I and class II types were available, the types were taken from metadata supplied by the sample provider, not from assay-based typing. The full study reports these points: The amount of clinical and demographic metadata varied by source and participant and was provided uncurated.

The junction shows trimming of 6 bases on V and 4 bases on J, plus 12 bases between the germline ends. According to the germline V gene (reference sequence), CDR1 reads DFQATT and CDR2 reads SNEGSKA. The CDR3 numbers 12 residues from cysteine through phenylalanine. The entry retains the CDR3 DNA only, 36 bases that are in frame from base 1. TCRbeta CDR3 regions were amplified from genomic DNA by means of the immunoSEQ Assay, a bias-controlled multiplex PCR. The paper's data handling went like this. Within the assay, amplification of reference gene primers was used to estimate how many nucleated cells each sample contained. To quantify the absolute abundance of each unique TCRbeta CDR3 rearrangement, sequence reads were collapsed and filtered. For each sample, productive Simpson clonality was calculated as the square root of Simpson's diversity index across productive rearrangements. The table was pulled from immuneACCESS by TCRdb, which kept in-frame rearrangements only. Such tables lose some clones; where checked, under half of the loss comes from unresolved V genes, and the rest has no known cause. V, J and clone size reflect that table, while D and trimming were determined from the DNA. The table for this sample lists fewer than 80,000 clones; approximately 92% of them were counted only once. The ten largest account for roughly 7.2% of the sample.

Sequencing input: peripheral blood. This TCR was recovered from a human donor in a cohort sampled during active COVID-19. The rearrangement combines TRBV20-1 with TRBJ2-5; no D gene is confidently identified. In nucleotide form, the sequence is TGCAGTGCGAGTGGGTCGGGAGAGACCCAGTACTTC. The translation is CSASGSGETQYF.